These T cell receptor beta chains were read from a single sample in a study of immune cell composition in non-small cell lung cancer. Profiling relied on immunoSEQ multiplex PCR, and the TCRdb table lists in-frame clones only, not all of them. The sample includes around 7,300 clones, 70% to 90% of them seen just once. Sequencing input: non-adjacent lung tissue. Receptors originate from a human donor with non-small cell lung cancer. The CDR3 runs from the conserved cysteine through the conserved F or W. The D gene is left open where the match is weak. Rows may omit the clone size; those that give it use once, few, many or a size class.

once	-	TRBV15	TRBJ2-5	TGTGCCACCAGCAGAGACACGCAGACCCAGTACTTC	CATSRDTQTQYF
-	TRBD2	TRBV11-2	TRBJ2-1	TGTGCCAGCAGTTTTGGGGGGGGTCTCAAGGTCTTC	CASSFGGGLKVF
-	-	TRBV5-1	TRBJ1-5	TGCGCCAGCAGCTTGGGGGGGGAGAATCAGCCCCAGCATTTT	CASSLGGENQPQHF
-	TRBD1	TRBV27	TRBJ2-7	TGTGCCAGCAGCCCCGGGACAGGGGCCGAGCAGTACTTC	CASSPGTGAEQYF
-	-	TRBV4-3	TRBJ2-3	TGCGCCAGCAGCCAAGATATTTCCCCGGATACGCAGTATTTT	CASSQDISPDTQYF
-	-	TRBV4-1	TRBJ1-5	TGCGCCAGCAGCCAAATCGGACACTATAGCAATCAGCCCCAGCATTTT	CASSQIGHYSNQPQHF
-	-	TRBV19	TRBJ2-3	TGTGCCAGTACCCGCGGGCAGGCCACAGATACGCAGTATTTT	CASTRGQATDTQYF
-	TRBD1	TRBV5-1	TRBJ1-4	TGCGCCAGCAGCACCAAACGACAGGGGCCTAATGAAAAACTGTTTTTT	CASSTKRQGPNEKLFF
-	-	TRBV6-5	TRBJ1-6	TGTGCCAGCAGTTCCCACCGGGACACTAATTCACCCCTCCACTTT	CASSSHRDTNSPLHF
-	-	TRBV27	TRBJ1-2	TGTGCCAGCAGTGGACTTTCCTTCTATGGCTACACCTTC	CASSGLSFYGYTF
-	TRBD1	TRBV18	TRBJ1-5	TGTGCCAGCTCTGGGACAGTTAACCTTGGGGATCAGCCCCAGCATTTT	CASSGTVNLGDQPQHF
-	TRBD1	TRBV10-3	TRBJ2-1	TGTGCCATCACCGATGACAGGGGGAATGAGCAGTTCTTC	CAITDDRGNEQFF
-	TRBD2	TRBV18	TRBJ2-3	TGTGCCAGCTCACAGGCGGCTCTAGCGGGGGGCCTAGATACGCAGTATTTT	CASSQAALAGGLDTQYF
-	TRBD2	TRBV7-3	TRBJ2-2	TGTGCCAGCAGCCGACTAGCGGGGGAGTCCGGGGAGCTGTTTTTT	CASSRLAGESGELFF
-	-	TRBV19	TRBJ2-3	TGTGCCAGTAGTACAGCCATACTCACAGATACGCAGTATTTT	CASSTAILTDTQYF
-	-	TRBV5-6	TRBJ2-2	TGTGCCAGCAGCTTTTTGCTAGCTTCCACCGGGGAGCTGTTTTTT	CASSFLLASTGELFF
-	-	TRBV5-4	TRBJ2-1	TGTGCCAGCAGCCCGGGCGAGGGGGGATCCTACAATGAGCAGTTCTTC	CASSPGEGGSYNEQFF
-	-	TRBV27	TRBJ2-7	TGTGCCAGCAGCTCCGACAAATACGAGCAGTACTTC	CASSSDKYEQYF
once	-	TRBV28	TRBJ1-2	TGTGCCAGCAGTCCCGACAGTGGCTATGGCTACACCTTC	CASSPDSGYGYTF
few	-	TRBV5-5	TRBJ1-2	TGTGCCAGCAGCTTAAGGGCTGGGCTCTATGGCTACACCTTC	CASSLRAGLYGYTF